This TCR beta chain was retrieved from a study of blood T cell repertoires in COVID-19. On the study more broadly: There were acute and convalescent COVID-19 samples, and they came from the United States, Italy and Spain. Sources were T cells, B-cell-depleted T cells, or PBMCs; the material itself was cDNA or gDNA.

Study processing details: Reference gene primer amplification in the assay estimated nucleated cell counts. Clones were read by immunoSEQ multiplex PCR, and TCRdb kept only the in-frame ones, dropping some. V, J and clone size are taken as reported in that table, and D and trimming were inferred from the DNA itself. This table has over 100,000 clones, more than 85% appearing once. The V gene lost 6 bases and the J gene lost 7 bases, with 15 bases spanning the gap. This CDR3 comprises 14 residues. Germline CDR1 and CDR2: MNHEY and SVGAGI. Material for sequencing was peripheral blood. The chain uses TRBV6-5 and TRBJ1-4; perhaps TRBD1 as D (5 bases). The TCR comes from a man aged 60-69 years with COVID-19, enrolled during active disease. The CDR3 coding sequence is TGTGCCAGCAGCATAACAGGCTTCGGTGAAAAACTGTTTTTT. It specifies CASSITGFGEKLFF.